This T cell receptor (beta chain) was obtained from a study of T cell repertoires in ileal Crohn's disease. Noted time point: neoterminal ileum biopsy at postoperative endoscopy, about 6 months after surgery. Generated by immunoSEQ multiplex PCR, the TCRdb table keeps only in-frame clones and is missing some. The profile shows more than 50,000 clones, 70% to 90% of them singletons. Germline trimming cut 1 base from V and 7 bases from J; bases unmatched to any gene: 4. The CDR3 loop spans 14 amino acids. CDR1 and CDR2 from the germline V gene are GTSNPN and SVGIG (reference sequence). The sequence was collected from an adult with Crohn's disease. The sequenced sample consisted of ileal tissue. This chain joins TRBV30 and TRBJ1-2; 12 positions agree with TRBD1. CDR3 protein: CAWSGGQGAGGYTF. As DNA, the CDR3 is TGTGCCTGGAGTGGGGGACAGGGGGCCGGTGGCTACACCTTC.